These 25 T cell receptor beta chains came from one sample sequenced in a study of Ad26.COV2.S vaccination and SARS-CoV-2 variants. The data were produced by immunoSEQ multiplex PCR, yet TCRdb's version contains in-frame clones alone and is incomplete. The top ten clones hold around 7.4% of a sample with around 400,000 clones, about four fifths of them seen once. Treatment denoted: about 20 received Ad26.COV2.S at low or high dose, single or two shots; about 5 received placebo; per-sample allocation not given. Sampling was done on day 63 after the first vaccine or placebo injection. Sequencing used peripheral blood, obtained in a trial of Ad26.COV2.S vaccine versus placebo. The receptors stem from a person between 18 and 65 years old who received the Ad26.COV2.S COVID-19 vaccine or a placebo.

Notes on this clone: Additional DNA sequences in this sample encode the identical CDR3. CDR3: CASSVFGGGQETQYF. The DNA of the CDR3 is TGTGCCAGCAGCGTATTCGGGGGTGGACAAGAGACCCAGTACTTC. The chain combines TRBV9 with TRBJ2-5; perhaps TRBD2 as D (6 bases). The V gene lost 1 base and the J gene lost 2 bases, with 12 bases spanning the gap. Germline CDR1 is SGDLS and CDR2 is YYNGEE. The CDR3 runs 15 residues.

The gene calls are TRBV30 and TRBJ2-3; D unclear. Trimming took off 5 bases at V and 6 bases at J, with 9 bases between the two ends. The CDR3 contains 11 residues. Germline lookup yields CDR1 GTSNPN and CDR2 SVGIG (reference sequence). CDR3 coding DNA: TGTGCCTGGTCCCGTGGGGATACGCAGTATTTT. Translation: CAWSRGDTQYF.

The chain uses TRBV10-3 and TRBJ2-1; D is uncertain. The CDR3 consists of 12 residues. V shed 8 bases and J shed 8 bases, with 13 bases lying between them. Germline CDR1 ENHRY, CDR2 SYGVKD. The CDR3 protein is CAIGWSGDEQFF. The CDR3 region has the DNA TGTGCCATCGGATGGTCGGGCGATGAGCAGTTCTTC.

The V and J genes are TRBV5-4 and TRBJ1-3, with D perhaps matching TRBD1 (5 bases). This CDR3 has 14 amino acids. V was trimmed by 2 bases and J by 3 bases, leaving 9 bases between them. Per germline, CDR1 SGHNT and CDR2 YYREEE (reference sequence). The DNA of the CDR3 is TGTGCCAGCAGCTTTTGGGACGGTGGAAACACCATATATTTT. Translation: CASSFWDGGNTIYF. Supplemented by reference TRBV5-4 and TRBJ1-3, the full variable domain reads ETGVTQSPTHLIKTRGQQVTLRCSSQSGHNTVSWYQQALGQGPQFIFQYYREEENGRGNFPPRFSGLQFPNYSSELNVNALELDDSALYLCASSFWDGGNTIYFGEGSWLTVV.

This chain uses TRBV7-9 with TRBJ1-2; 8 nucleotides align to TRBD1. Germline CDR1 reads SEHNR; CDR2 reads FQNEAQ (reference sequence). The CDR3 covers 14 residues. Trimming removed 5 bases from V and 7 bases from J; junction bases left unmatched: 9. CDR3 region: CASSPRQGWGGYTF. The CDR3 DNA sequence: TGTGCCAGCAGCCCGAGACAGGGGTGGGGTGGCTACACCTTC. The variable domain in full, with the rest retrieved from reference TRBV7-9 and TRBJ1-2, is DTGVSQNPRHKITKRGQNVTFRCDPISEHNRLYWYRQTLGQGPEFLTYFQNEAQLEKSRLLSDRFSAERPKGSFSTLEIQRTEQGDSAMYLCASSPRQGWGGYTFGSGTRLTVV.

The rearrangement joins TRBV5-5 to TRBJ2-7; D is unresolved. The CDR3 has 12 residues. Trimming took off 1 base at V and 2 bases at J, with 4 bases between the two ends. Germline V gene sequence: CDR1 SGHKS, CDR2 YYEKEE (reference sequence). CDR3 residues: CASSLSAYEQYF. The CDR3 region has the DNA TGTGCCAGCAGCTTGAGTGCCTACGAGCAGTACTTC. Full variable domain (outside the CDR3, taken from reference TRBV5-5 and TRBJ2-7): DAGVTQSPTHLIKTRGQQVTLRCSPISGHKSVSWYQQVLGQGPQFIFQYYEKEERGRGNFPDRFSARQFPNYSSELNVNALLLGDSALYLCASSLSAYEQYFGPGTRLTVT.

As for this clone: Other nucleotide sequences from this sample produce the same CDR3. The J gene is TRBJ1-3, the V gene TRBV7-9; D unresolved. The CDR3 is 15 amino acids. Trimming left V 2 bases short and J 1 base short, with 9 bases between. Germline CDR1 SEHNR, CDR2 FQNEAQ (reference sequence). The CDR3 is CASSLNSLSGNTIYF. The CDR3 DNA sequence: TGTGCCAGCAGCTTAAACTCTCTGTCTGGAAACACCATATATTTT.

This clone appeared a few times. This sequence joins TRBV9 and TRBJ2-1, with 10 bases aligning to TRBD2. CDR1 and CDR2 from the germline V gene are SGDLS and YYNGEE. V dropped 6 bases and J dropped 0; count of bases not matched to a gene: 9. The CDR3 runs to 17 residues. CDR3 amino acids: CASTASGSWSSYNEQFF. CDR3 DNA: TGTGCCAGCACGGCTAGCGGGAGTTGGAGCTCCTACAATGAGCAGTTCTTC. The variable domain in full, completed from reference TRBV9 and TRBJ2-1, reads DSGVTQTPKHLITATGQRVTLRCSPRSGDLSVYWYQQSLDQGLQFLIQYYNGEERAKGNILERFSAQQFPDLHSELNLSSLELGDSALYFCASTASGSWSSYNEQFFGPGTRLTVL.

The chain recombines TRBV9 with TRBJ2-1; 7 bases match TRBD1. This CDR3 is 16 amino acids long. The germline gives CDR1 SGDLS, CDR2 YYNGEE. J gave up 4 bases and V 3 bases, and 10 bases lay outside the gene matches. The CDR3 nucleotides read TGTGCCAGCAGCGACCGCCCGGGACAGAGTTACAATGAGCAGTTCTTC. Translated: CASSDRPGQSYNEQFF.

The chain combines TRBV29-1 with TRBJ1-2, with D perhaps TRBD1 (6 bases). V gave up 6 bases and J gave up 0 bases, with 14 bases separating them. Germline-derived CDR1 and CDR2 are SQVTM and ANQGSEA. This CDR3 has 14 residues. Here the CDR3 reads CSVRGATTNYGYTF. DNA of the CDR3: TGCAGCGTCCGGGGGGCGACTACTAACTATGGCTACACCTTC. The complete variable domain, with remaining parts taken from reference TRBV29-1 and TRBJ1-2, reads SAVISQKPSRDICQRGTSLTIQCQVDSQVTMMFWYRQQPGQSLTLIATANQGSEATYESGFVIDKFPISRPNLTFSTLTVSNMSPEDSSIYLCSVRGATTNYGYTFGSGTRLTVV.

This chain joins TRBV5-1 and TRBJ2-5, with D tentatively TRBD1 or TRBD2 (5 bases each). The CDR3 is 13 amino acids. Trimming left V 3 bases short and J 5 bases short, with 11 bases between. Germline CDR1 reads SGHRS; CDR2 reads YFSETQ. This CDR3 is CASSSDRGETQYF. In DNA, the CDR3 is TGCGCCAGCAGCTCCGACAGAGGGGAGACCCAGTACTTC.

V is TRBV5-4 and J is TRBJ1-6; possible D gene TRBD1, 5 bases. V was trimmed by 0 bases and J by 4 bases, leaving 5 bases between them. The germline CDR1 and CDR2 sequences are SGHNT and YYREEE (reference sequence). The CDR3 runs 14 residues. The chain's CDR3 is CASSLDRYNSPLHF. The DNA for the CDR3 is TGTGCCAGCAGCTTGGACAGGTATAATTCACCCCTCCACTTT.

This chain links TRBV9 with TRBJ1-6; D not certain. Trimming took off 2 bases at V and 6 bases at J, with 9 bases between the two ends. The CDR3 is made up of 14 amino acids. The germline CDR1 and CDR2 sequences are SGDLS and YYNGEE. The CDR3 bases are TGTGCCAGCAGCGTTGAACACTCTAATTCACCCCTCCACTTT. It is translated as CASSVEHSNSPLHF.

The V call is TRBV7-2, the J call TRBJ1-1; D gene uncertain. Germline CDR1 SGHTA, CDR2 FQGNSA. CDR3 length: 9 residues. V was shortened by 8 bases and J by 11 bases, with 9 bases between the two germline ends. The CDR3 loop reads CASGLRAFF. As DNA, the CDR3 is TGTGCCAGCGGACTCAGGGCTTTCTTT.

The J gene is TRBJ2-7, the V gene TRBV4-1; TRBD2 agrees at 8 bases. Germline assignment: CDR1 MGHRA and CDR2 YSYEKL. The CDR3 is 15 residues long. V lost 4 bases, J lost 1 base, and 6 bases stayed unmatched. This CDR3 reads CASSLPGLGSYEQYF. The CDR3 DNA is TGCGCCAGCAGCCTGCCGGGACTAGGTTCCTACGAGCAGTACTTC.

Here the CDR3 DNA reads TGTGCCAGCAGCTCCTACCCCGTTAACCGGACTCGGGGGTTTGATACGCAGTATTTT. Its translation: CASSSYPVNRTRGFDTQYF. This sequence joins TRBV11-2 and TRBJ2-3; D is perhaps TRBD2 (6 bases). The CDR3 is made up of 19 amino acids. V was pared by 4 bases and J by 6 bases, with 29 bases between. Germline CDR1 SGHAT, CDR2 FQNNGV.

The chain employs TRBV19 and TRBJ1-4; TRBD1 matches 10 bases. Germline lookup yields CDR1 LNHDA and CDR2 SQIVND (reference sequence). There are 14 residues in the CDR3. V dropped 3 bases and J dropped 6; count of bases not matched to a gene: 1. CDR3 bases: TGTGCCAGTAGTATCGGGACAGGGGATGAAAAACTGTTTTTT. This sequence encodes CASSIGTGDEKLFF.

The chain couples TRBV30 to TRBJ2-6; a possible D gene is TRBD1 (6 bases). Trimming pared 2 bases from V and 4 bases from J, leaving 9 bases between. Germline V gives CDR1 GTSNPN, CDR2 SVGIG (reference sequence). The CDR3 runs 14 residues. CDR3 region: CAWSRGIGANVLTF. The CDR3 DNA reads TGTGCCTGGAGTAGGGGGATCGGGGCCAACGTCCTGACTTTC.

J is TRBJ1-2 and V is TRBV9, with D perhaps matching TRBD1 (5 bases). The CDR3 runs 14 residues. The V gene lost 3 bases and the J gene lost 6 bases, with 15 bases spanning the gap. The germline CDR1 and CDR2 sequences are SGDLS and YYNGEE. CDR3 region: CASSAPWGRDGYTF. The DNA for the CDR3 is TGTGCCAGCAGCGCCCCGTGGGGGAGAGATGGCTACACCTTC.

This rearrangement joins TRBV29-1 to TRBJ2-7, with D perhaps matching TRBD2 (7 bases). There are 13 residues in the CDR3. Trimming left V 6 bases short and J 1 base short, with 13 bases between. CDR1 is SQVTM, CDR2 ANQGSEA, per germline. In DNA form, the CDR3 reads TGCAGCGTGGGGGGGCCCCTTTCCTACGAGCAGTACTTC. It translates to CSVGGPLSYEQYF.

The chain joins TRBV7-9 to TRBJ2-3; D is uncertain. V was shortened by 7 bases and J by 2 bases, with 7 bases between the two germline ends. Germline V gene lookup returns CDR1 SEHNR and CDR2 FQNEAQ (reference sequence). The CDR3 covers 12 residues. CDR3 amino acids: CASMGFTDTQYF. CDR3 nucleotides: TGTGCCAGCATGGGATTCACAGATACGCAGTATTTT.

Written as DNA, the CDR3 is TGTGCCAGCAGCTTTGGACAGTCTTACGAGCAGTACTTC. Protein product: CASSFGQSYEQYF. The chain has TRBV5-4 and TRBJ2-7; a possible D gene is TRBD1 (6 bases). From germline, CDR1 is SGHNT and CDR2 YYREEE (reference sequence). V was trimmed by 2 bases and J by 4 bases, leaving 10 bases between them. The CDR3 runs 13 residues.

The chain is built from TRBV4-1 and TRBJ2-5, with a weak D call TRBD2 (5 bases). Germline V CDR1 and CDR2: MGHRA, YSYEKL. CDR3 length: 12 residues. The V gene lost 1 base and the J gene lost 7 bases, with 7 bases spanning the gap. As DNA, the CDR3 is TGCGCCAGCAGCCAAGTTCGGGGGACCCAGTACTTC. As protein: CASSQVRGTQYF.

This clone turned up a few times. The CDR3, as DNA: TGTGCCAGCAGCTTAGTTGCCAGCTATAATTCACCCCTCCACTTT. This translates into CASSLVASYNSPLHF. The chain links TRBV7-9 to TRBJ1-6; D is undetermined. The V and J ends lost 1 base and 3 bases respectively, with 7 bases between them. Germline V lookup: CDR1 SEHNR, CDR2 FQNEAQ (reference sequence). CDR3 length equals 15 residues. Using reference TRBV7-9 and TRBJ1-6 for the parts outside the CDR3, the full variable domain is DTGVSQNPRHKITKRGQNVTFRCDPISEHNRLYWYRQTLGQGPEFLTYFQNEAQLEKSRLLSDRFSAERPKGSFSTLEIQRTEQGDSAMYLCASSLVASYNSPLHFGNGTRLTVT.

CDR3 nucleotides: TGTGCCAGCAGCCCAGGGACTAGTACGACCCAGACCCAGTACTTC. This gives the protein CASSPGTSTTQTQYF. V usage is TRBV7-9 and J usage is TRBJ2-5, with TRBD2 identical over 8 bases. The CDR3 consists of 15 residues. Germline CDR1 SEHNR, CDR2 FQNEAQ (reference sequence). J gave up 6 bases and V 5 bases, and 11 bases lay outside the gene matches.